The clone carrying this T cell receptor beta chain was detected ten times or more. Amplification targeted TCR beta CDR3 regions from RNA transcripts. Using the HTBI primer set, a first-round RT-PCR was run on the TCR CDR3. TCRdb used MiXCR to reprocess the multiplex PCR reads, holding one entry per CDR3 protein. Of 550,000 to 850,000 distinct CDR3 sequences in the sample, around 20% were seen once. The sample originates from a study of T cells in Graves' hyperthyroidism and ophthalmopathy. The germline V gene encodes CDR1 MNHNS and CDR2 SASEGT. This CDR3 is 15 amino acids long. Trimming pared 6 bases from V and 0 bases from J, leaving 14 bases between. The authors took PBMCs from 10 ml fresh peripheral blood.

The chain has TRBV6-1 and TRBJ1-1; a possible D gene is TRBD1 (5 bases). The specimen sequenced was blood. The TCR sequence derives from a woman between 50 and 59 years old with Graves' hyperthyroidism that later progressed to Graves' ophthalmopathy. The CDR3 bases are TGTGCCAGCAGCCCAGACAGCCCTATGAACACTGAAGCTTTCTTT. It is translated as CASSPDSPMNTEAFF.